Following are 19 T cell receptor beta chains from one sample sequenced in a study of cytomegalovirus exposure and HLA in healthy donors. The PCR was carried out with 60 Vbeta primers and 13 Jbeta primers. Data came from immunoSEQ multiplex PCR; TCRdb stores just in-frame clones and leaves some out. The sample has some 170,000 clones, around 70% seen once. What was sequenced was PBMCs. The receptors were sampled from a male donor in good health and CMV-seronegative.

The chain couples TRBV18 to TRBJ2-5; no reliable D call. With the DNA end fitting TRBJ2-7 better, the J assignment may be wrong. The CDR3 sequence is 14 residues long. Per germline, CDR1 KGHSH and CDR2 LQKENI. CDR3 DNA: TGTGCCAGCTCACTAGACCGACTTTTTTACGAGCAGTACTTC. It specifies CASSLDRLFYEQYF.

V usage is TRBV5-4 and J usage is TRBJ1-6; the D is unclear. The CDR3 has 15 amino acids. The germline V gene has CDR1 SGHNT and CDR2 YYREEE (reference sequence). V was cut by 4 bases and J by 3 bases, with 11 bases left in between. The CDR3 spells CASSPRADYNSPLHF. The CDR3 DNA follows: TGTGCCAGCAGCCCTCGAGCCGACTATAATTCACCCCTCCACTTT. Variable domain in full (rest from reference TRBV5-4 and TRBJ1-6): ETGVTQSPTHLIKTRGQQVTLRCSSQSGHNTVSWYQQALGQGPQFIFQYYREEENGRGNFPPRFSGLQFPNYSSELNVNALELDDSALYLCASSPRADYNSPLHFGNGTRLTVT.

This clone was counted between two and nine times. The chain uses TRBV10-3 and TRBJ2-3, with TRBD1 identical over 9 bases. Trimming at V came to 2 bases and at J to 4 bases, leaving 10 bases not matched to a gene. Germline V gene data show CDR1 as ENHRY and CDR2 as SYGVKD. CDR3 length: 17 residues. The CDR3 sequence: CAISEPGTGKFADTQYF. CDR3 DNA: TGTGCCATCAGTGAGCCCGGGACAGGGAAGTTTGCAGATACGCAGTATTTT.

The gene calls are TRBV2 and TRBJ1-2; D gene unclear. Trimming took off 2 bases at V and 4 bases at J, with 17 bases between the two ends. CDR1 and CDR2 (germline): SNHLY, FYNNEI. The CDR3 covers 16 residues. The CDR3 DNA follows: TGTGCCAGCAGTGAACAGCCGGGAGGAGCGGCCTATGGCTACACCTTC. This encodes CASSEQPGGAAYGYTF.

The table lists this clone with a few counts. The rearrangement joins TRBV19 to TRBJ1-5; TRBD1 aligns across 9 bases. CDR1 and CDR2 from the germline V gene are LNHDA and SQIVND (reference sequence). This CDR3 contains 17 residues. V gave up 5 bases and J gave up 4 bases; unmatched junction bases: 12. CDR3 DNA: TGTGCCAGTAGTTTTGTAGGACAGGGGTCGGTAAATCAGCCCCAGCATTTT. Protein: CASSFVGQGSVNQPQHF.

The J gene is TRBJ1-2, the V gene TRBV19; D may be TRBD1 (5 bases). Per the germline V gene, CDR1 is LNHDA and CDR2 is SQIVND (reference sequence). This CDR3 comprises 15 residues. Trimming took off 5 bases at V and 2 bases at J, with 15 bases between the two ends. The CDR3 spells CASSSRGTKNYGYTF. The DNA for the CDR3 is TGTGCCAGTAGTTCGCGGGGGACGAAAAACTATGGCTACACCTTC. The full variable domain, rest sourced from reference TRBV19 and TRBJ1-2, is DGGITQSPKYLFRKEGQNVTLSCEQNLNHDAMYWYRQDPGQGLRLIYYSQIVNDFQKGDIAEGYSVSREKKESFPLTVTSAQKNPTAFYLCASSSRGTKNYGYTFGSGTRLTVV.

This clone was seen more than once but under ten times. The chain employs TRBV9 and TRBJ2-1, with 8 bases lining up with TRBD2. CDR1 and CDR2 (germline): SGDLS, YYNGEE. The CDR3 runs 17 residues. J lost 1 base, V lost 0 bases, and 6 bases had no gene match. In nucleotides, the CDR3 is TGTGCCAGCAGCGTAGGGGTTAGCGGGATTTCCTACAATGAGCAGTTCTTC. This codes for CASSVGVSGISYNEQFF.

This rearrangement joins TRBV4-2 to TRBJ1-1, with D tentatively TRBD1 (5 bases). There are 15 residues in the CDR3. Germline CDR1 LGHNA, CDR2 YNFKEQ. V was cut by 5 bases and J by 1 base, with 14 bases left in between. In nucleotides, the CDR3 is TGTGCCAGCAGCACCAGGGTCGTGGGGAACACTGAAGCTTTCTTT. Protein sequence: CASSTRVVGNTEAFF.

The chain combines TRBV7-2 with TRBJ1-5; 7 bases are a match to TRBD1. V gave up 6 bases and J gave up 4 bases; unmatched junction bases: 9. From germline, CDR1 is SGHTA and CDR2 FQGNSA. This CDR3 contains 15 residues. The CDR3 spells CASRLHTGVNQPQHF. The DNA of the CDR3 is TGTGCCAGCAGACTCCATACAGGGGTTAATCAGCCCCAGCATTTT.

This sequence joins TRBV11-2 and TRBJ1-3, with TRBD1 matching 7 bases. From germline, CDR1 is SGHAT and CDR2 FQNNGV. The J segment lost 2 bases and the V segment lost 0 bases, leaving 16 bases of the junction unmatched. There are 20 residues in the CDR3. The CDR3 here is CASSLEGVDRFLVAGNTIYF. The CDR3, as DNA: TGTGCCAGCAGCTTAGAGGGTGTGGACAGGTTCTTGGTCGCTGGAAACACCATATATTTT. Full variable domain (remainder filled in from reference TRBV11-2 and TRBJ1-3): EAGVAQSPRYKIIEKRQSVAFWCNPISGHATLYWYQQILGQGPKLLIQFQNNGVVDDSQLPKDRFSAERLKGVDSTLKIQPAKLEDSAVYLCASSLEGVDRFLVAGNTIYFGEGSWLTVV.

Turning to this clone: Other nucleotide sequences from this sample produce the same CDR3. This chain links TRBV27 with TRBJ2-3; perhaps TRBD2 as D (6 bases). CDR1 and CDR2 (germline): MNHEY, SMNVEV (reference sequence). This CDR3 is built from 13 residues. With 6 bases removed from V and 0 bases from J, the gap between germline ends came to 7 bases. In DNA, the CDR3 is TGTGCCAGCAGAGGGACTAGCACAGATACGCAGTATTTT. Translation: CASRGTSTDTQYF.

Concerning this clone: This sample includes further DNA sequences coding for the same CDR3. This chain connects TRBV6-5 to TRBJ1-3; D remains unclear. CDR3 length: 14 residues. Looked up from germline, CDR1 is MNHEY and CDR2 is SVGAGI. Trimming stripped 3 bases from V and 0 bases from J, with 6 bases between. The CDR3 loop reads CASSYLSSGNTIYF. The CDR3 DNA reads TGTGCCAGCAGTTATCTGAGCTCTGGAAACACCATATATTTT.

This chain links TRBV5-1 with TRBJ1-5, with 7 bases identical to TRBD1. Germline V gene sequence: CDR1 SGHRS, CDR2 YFSETQ. With V trimmed by 3 bases and J by 4 bases, 7 bases remained unmatched. The CDR3 totals 15 residues. This chain's CDR3 is CASSSSGQPNQPQHF. DNA for the CDR3: TGCGCCAGCAGCTCTTCGGGACAGCCAAATCAGCCCCAGCATTTT.

The chain couples TRBV19 to TRBJ2-5, with 7 bases aligning to TRBD1. Looked up from germline, CDR1 is LNHDA and CDR2 is SQIVND (reference sequence). V was clipped by 6 bases and J by 1 base; unmatched bases: 5. This CDR3 has 14 amino acids. The CDR3 loop is CASRATGPQETQYF. CDR3 DNA sequence: TGTGCCAGTAGGGCGACAGGGCCCCAAGAGACCCAGTACTTC. Full variable domain (outside the CDR3, taken from reference TRBV19 and TRBJ2-5): DGGITQSPKYLFRKEGQNVTLSCEQNLNHDAMYWYRQDPGQGLRLIYYSQIVNDFQKGDIAEGYSVSREKKESFPLTVTSAQKNPTAFYLCASRATGPQETQYFGPGTRLLVL.

This clone was picked up a small number of times. The rearrangement links TRBV5-1 to TRBJ2-1; 7 bases line up with TRBD1. The CDR3 has 18 amino acids. Germline V CDR1 and CDR2: SGHRS, YFSETQ. V lost 0 bases to trimming and J lost 0 bases; unmatched junction nucleotides: 9. The CDR3, as DNA: TGCGCCAGCAGCTTGGTATTTGGGACAGAGAGCTCCTACAATGAGCAGTTCTTC. Its translation: CASSLVFGTESSYNEQFF.

J is TRBJ2-3 and V is TRBV7-2; D gene unclear. Trimming took off 2 bases at V and 4 bases at J, with 10 bases between the two ends. Germline CDR1 is SGHTA and CDR2 is FQGNSA. This CDR3 has 14 residues. CDR3: CASSLSSNADTQYF. CDR3 sequence (DNA): TGTGCCAGCAGCTTAAGTAGTAATGCAGATACGCAGTATTTT.

V is TRBV4-2 and J is TRBJ2-1, with 7 bases lining up with TRBD2. The CDR3 is made up of 16 amino acids. J lost 4 bases, V lost 0 bases, and 6 bases had no gene match. In germline, CDR1 is LGHNA, CDR2 YNFKEQ. CDR3 in DNA: TGTGCCAGCAGCCAAGATCTAGCGGCAGTTTACAATGAGCAGTTCTTC. Amino acid sequence: CASSQDLAAVYNEQFF.

This clone was detected a few times. The rearrangement links TRBV5-8 to TRBJ1-1; possible D gene TRBD1, 6 bases. CDR1 is SGHTS, CDR2 YDEGEE, per germline. The CDR3 has 14 residues. The V and J ends lost 4 bases and 6 bases respectively, with 16 bases between them. CDR3 bases: TGTGCCAGCAGCCTGGGGGGCAGGGCCGCTGAAGCTTTCTTT. It specifies CASSLGGRAAEAFF.

CDR3 sequence reads: CASSQAGTGGEKLFF. DNA of the CDR3: TGTGCCAGCAGCCAGGCCGGGACAGGCGGAGAAAAACTGTTTTTT. This sequence joins TRBV7-3 and TRBJ1-4; 8 bases agree with TRBD1. The CDR3 is 15 residues long. Unmatched junction bases numbered 10, after V lost 5 bases and J lost 8 bases. The V gene's germline CDR1 is SGHTA and CDR2 FQGTGA.